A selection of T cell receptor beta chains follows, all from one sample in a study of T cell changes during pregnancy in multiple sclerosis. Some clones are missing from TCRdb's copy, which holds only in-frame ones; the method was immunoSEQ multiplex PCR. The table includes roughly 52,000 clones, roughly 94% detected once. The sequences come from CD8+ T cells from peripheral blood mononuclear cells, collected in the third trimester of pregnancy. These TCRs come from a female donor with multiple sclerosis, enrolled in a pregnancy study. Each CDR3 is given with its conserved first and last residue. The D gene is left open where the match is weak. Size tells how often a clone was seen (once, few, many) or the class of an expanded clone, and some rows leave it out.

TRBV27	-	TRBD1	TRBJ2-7	TGTGCCAGCAGGTCGACAGGGGGCCTCTCCTACGAGCAGTACTTC	CASRSTGGLSYEQYF
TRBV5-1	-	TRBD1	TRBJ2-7	TGCGCCAGCAGCGACGGACAGGGTGACTACGAGCAGTACTTC	CASSDGQGDYEQYF
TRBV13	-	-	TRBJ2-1	TGTGCCAGCAGCTTGGGGAGGCCTGAGCAGTTCTTC	CASSLGRPEQFF
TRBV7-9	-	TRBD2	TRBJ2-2	TGTGCCAGCAGCTTACCTCGCGGGAGGAATCCGACCGGGGAGCTGTTTTTT	CASSLPRGRNPTGELFF
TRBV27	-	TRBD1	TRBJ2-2	TGTGCCAGCAGTCTCCCTCCCGGACAGGCGGTGGCCGGGGAGCTGTTTTTT	CASSLPPGQAVAGELFF
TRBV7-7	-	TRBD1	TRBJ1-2	TGTGCTAGCAGCTTAGGGGACAGGGCAATCTATGGCTACACCTTC	CASSLGDRAIYGYTF
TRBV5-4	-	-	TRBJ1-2	TGTGCCAGCAGCTTGGCCGGCCCGGCCACGGGAGGCTACACCTTC	CASSLAGPATGGYTF
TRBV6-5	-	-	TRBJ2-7	TGTGCCAGCAGTTACTCGTCCGACTCCGCGGCCTACGAGCAGTACTTC	CASSYSSDSAAYEQYF
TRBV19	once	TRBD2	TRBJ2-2	TGTGCCAGTAGTATTCCGAGCGGGGCCGGGGAGCTGTTTTTT	CASSIPSGAGELFF
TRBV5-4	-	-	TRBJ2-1	TGCGCCAGCAGCCCCGGAACAGGGAATGTGGATGAGCAGTTCTTC	CASSPGTGNVDEQFF
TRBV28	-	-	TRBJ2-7	TGTGCCAGCAAGGGGCAGGACCACTACGAGCAGTACTTC	CASKGQDHYEQYF
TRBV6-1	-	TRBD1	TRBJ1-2	TGTGCCAGCAGTGAGGGACAGGGGGACCCAAACTATGGCTACACCTTC	CASSEGQGDPNYGYTF
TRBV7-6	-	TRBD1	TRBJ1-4	TGTGCCAGCAGCTATCGGGACAGAAATGAAAAACTGTTTTTT	CASSYRDRNEKLFF
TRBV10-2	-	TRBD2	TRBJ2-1	TGCGCCAGCACCGAGGGTCTAGCGGGAGGTATTGGTGAGCAGTTCTTC	CASTEGLAGGIGEQFF
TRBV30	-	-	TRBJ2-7	TGTGCCTGGAGTGTAGGGGACTTCCCCTACGAGCAGTACTTC	CAWSVGDFPYEQYF
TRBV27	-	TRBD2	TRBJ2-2	TGTGCCAGCAGTTTGGTAGCGGGAGGGCAAGACACCGGGGAGCTGTTTTTT	CASSLVAGGQDTGELFF
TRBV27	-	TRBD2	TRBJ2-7	TGTGCCAGCAGTTTATCTGCCTTCGTTAGCGGGGCCTACGAGCAGTACTTC	CASSLSAFVSGAYEQYF
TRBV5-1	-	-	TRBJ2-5	TGCGCCAGCAGCCCAAGACAGGCGGGTGAGACCCAGTACTTC	CASSPRQAGETQYF
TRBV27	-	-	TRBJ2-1	TGTGCCAGCAGTTTACACAGGGAAGGGTACAATGAGCAGTTCTTC	CASSLHREGYNEQFF
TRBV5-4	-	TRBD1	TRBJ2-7	TGTGCCAGCGCCCGCCGGGGACAGGGGTACGAGCAGTACTTC	CASARRGQGYEQYF
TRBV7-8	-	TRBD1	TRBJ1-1	TGTGCCAGCAGCTTAGAAGGACAGGGGGAAGCTTTCTTT	CASSLEGQGEAFF
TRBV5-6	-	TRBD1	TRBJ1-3	TGTGCCAGCAGCTTCGTACAGGGGGACACCATATATTTT	CASSFVQGDTIYF
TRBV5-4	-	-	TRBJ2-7	TGTGCCAGCAGCCTGGGACAATTCTACGAGCAGTACTTC	CASSLGQFYEQYF
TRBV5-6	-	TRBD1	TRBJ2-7	TGTGCCAGCAGCTTGGGGGACAGGGCCTACGAGCAGTACTTC	CASSLGDRAYEQYF
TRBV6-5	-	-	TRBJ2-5	TGTGCCAGCAGTTACGTACGGCAGGAAGAGACCCAGTACTTC	CASSYVRQEETQYF
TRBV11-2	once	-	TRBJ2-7	TGTGCCAGCAGCCCCCCTAGTGTTTCCTACGAGCAGTACTTC	CASSPPSVSYEQYF
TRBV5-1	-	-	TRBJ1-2	TGCGCCAGCAGCTTGGAATCTACAGACTATGGCTACACCTTC	CASSLESTDYGYTF
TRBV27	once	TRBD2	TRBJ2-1	TGTGCCAGCAGTGCCGGGGGGATGAGCTCCTACAATGAGCAGTTCTTC	CASSAGGMSSYNEQFF
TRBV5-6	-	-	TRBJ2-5	TGTGCCAGCAGCTTGGACTACCTCCAAGAGACCCAGTACTTC	CASSLDYLQETQYF
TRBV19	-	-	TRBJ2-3	TGTGCCAGTAGTTGGACAGCTAGCACAGATACGCAGTATTTT	CASSWTASTDTQYF
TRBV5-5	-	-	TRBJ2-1	TGTGCCAGCAGCTTGGCCCCCAGGGGCGATGAGCAGTTCTTC	CASSLAPRGDEQFF